Listed here are 19 T cell receptor beta chains from one sample, sequenced in a study of OX40 agonist ivuxolimab in advanced cancers. Sequencing used immunoSEQ multiplex PCR; TCRdb keeps in-frame clones, though not all of them. This table holds about 50,000 clones, roughly nine tenths found once. Material: CD4+ or CD8+ T cells sorted from blood, obtained in a trial of the OX40 agonist ivuxolimab. The source of these receptors is an adult with an advanced solid tumor such as melanoma, head and neck, liver or kidney cancer.

Notes on this clone: At one end the junction does not follow the germline gene, possibly because of a read error. The rearrangement links TRBV7-6 to TRBJ2-1; 13 bases are a match to TRBD2. Per germline, CDR1 SGHVS and CDR2 FNYEAQ. This CDR3 is built from 17 residues. DNA of the CDR3: TGTGCCAGCAGCATAGCACGGACTAGCGGGGGCCTCAATGAGCAGTTCTTC. Protein product: CASSIARTSGGLNEQFF.

The gene calls are TRBV28 and TRBJ2-7, with a weak D call TRBD2 (5 bases). Trimming stripped 3 bases from V and 0 bases from J, with 18 bases between. CDR1 is MDHEN, CDR2 SYDVKM, per germline. The CDR3 loop spans 17 amino acids. The CDR3 coding sequence is TGTGCCAGCAGTTTTCATCTAGCAATGATCTCCTCCTACGAGCAGTACTTC. It encodes CASSFHLAMISSYEQYF.

This chain joins TRBV5-6 and TRBJ2-1, with 8 nucleotides matching TRBD2. The CDR3 runs 13 residues. With 3 bases clipped from V and 6 bases from J, the junction kept 2 bases outside the gene matches. CDR1 is SGHDT and CDR2 is YYEEEE in the germline V gene. The CDR3 coding sequence is TGTGCCAGCAGCTACGGGACTAGCAATGAGCAGTTCTTC. Protein sequence: CASSYGTSNEQFF.

The V call is TRBV7-9, the J call TRBJ2-5; no reliable D call. V gave up 0 bases and J gave up 2 bases, with 10 bases separating them. The CDR3 has 15 residues. CDR1 and CDR2 (germline): SEHNR, FQNEAQ (reference sequence). DNA of the CDR3: TGTGCCAGCAGCTTAGCTTGGCAGCCACAAGAGACCCAGTACTTC. This translates into CASSLAWQPQETQYF. Variable domain in full (rest from reference TRBV7-9 and TRBJ2-5): DTGVSQNPRHKITKRGQNVTFRCDPISEHNRLYWYRQTLGQGPEFLTYFQNEAQLEKSRLLSDRFSAERPKGSFSTLEIQRTEQGDSAMYLCASSLAWQPQETQYFGPGTRLLVL.

The chain uses TRBV14 and TRBJ2-5; 10 bases align to TRBD2. Germline V gene sequence: CDR1 SGHDN, CDR2 FVKESK. CDR3 length: 16 amino acids. J lost 1 base, V lost 2 bases, and 4 bases had no gene match. CDR3 sequence (DNA): TGTGCCAGCAGCCAAAGTAGCGGGGGGCCCCAAGAGACCCAGTACTTC. This gives the protein CASSQSSGGPQETQYF.

The chain uses TRBV10-1 and TRBJ2-5; D remains unclear. Germline values: CDR1 WNHNN, CDR2 SYGVQD (reference sequence). Trimming stripped 7 bases from V and 5 bases from J, with 17 bases between. This CDR3 has 14 amino acids. CDR3 protein: CASTQDRLWETQYF. CDR3 bases: TGCGCCAGCACTCAGGATAGGTTGTGGGAGACCCAGTACTTC.

The chain recombines TRBV25-1 with TRBJ2-3, with D possibly matching TRBD2 (5 bases). This CDR3 has 13 amino acids. Trimming cost V 1 base and J 15 bases, with 17 bases left between them. Germline V gene sequence: CDR1 MGHDK, CDR2 SYGVNS. DNA for the CDR3: TGTGCCAGCAGTGAATTCGAACCACTCGGGGAATATTTT. Translating gives CASSEFEPLGEYF.

V usage is TRBV6-6 and J usage is TRBJ1-3, with unresolved D. V lost 2 bases and J 1 base, leaving 9 bases between the germline ends. Germline V CDR1 and CDR2: MNHNY, SVGAGI (reference sequence). CDR3 length: 15 residues. The CDR3 DNA is TGTGCCAGCAGTTACACCCAGGTTTCTGGAAACACCATATATTTT. Amino acid sequence: CASSYTQVSGNTIYF.

This chain connects TRBV5-6 to TRBJ1-1, with D unresolved. The CDR3 length is 13 residues. Trimming took off 4 bases at V and 5 bases at J, with 12 bases between the two ends. Germline lookup yields CDR1 SGHDT and CDR2 YYEEEE. CDR3 loop: CASSVNGLTEAFF. The CDR3 DNA reads TGTGCCAGCAGCGTAAATGGCCTGACTGAAGCTTTCTTT.

CDR3 in amino acids: CASRHGRDKPFYRGGYTF. Written as DNA, the CDR3 is TGTGCCAGCAGACATGGCCGGGACAAACCGTTCTACCGGGGTGGCTACACCTTC. The chain recombines TRBV11-2 with TRBJ1-2; perhaps TRBD1 as D (6 bases). Germline lookup yields CDR1 SGHAT and CDR2 FQNNGV. V was clipped by 6 bases and J by 7 bases, with 30 bases between them. This CDR3 has 18 residues.

This clone was seen a handful of times. The chain combines TRBV19 with TRBJ1-1; weak D call: TRBD1 (5 bases). Germline loops: CDR1 LNHDA, CDR2 SQIVND (reference sequence). Trimming shortened V by 7 bases and J by 2 bases, and 14 bases separated the two germline ends. CDR3 length: 14 residues. The CDR3 DNA follows: TGTGCCAGTATCTTGGCAGGGTCTAACACTGAAGCTTTCTTT. Residues: CASILAGSNTEAFF.

The gene calls are TRBV6-1 and TRBJ2-1; D possibly corresponds to TRBD1 (5 bases). CDR3 size: 16 residues. V gave up 4 bases and J gave up 2 bases, with 15 bases separating them. The germline CDR1 and CDR2 sequences are MNHNS and SASEGT. The chain's CDR3 is CASSGQMAATYNEQFF. CDR3 coding DNA: TGTGCCAGCAGTGGACAGATGGCTGCGACCTACAATGAGCAGTTCTTC.

The chain couples TRBV27 to TRBJ1-1, with 9 bases that match TRBD1. CDR1 is MNHEY, CDR2 SMNVEV, per germline (reference sequence). Losses at the gene ends were 4 bases for V and 3 bases for J; bases not matched to a gene: 6. The CDR3 is made up of 15 amino acids. DNA of the CDR3: TGTGCCAGCAGTTCCTGGACAGGGGTTTACACTGAAGCTTTCTTT. This encodes CASSSWTGVYTEAFF.

The chain links TRBV19 to TRBJ2-1; TRBD2 matches 8 bases. This CDR3 region has 15 residues. Germline CDR1 and CDR2: LNHDA and SQIVND (reference sequence). The J segment lost 7 bases and the V segment lost 1 base, leaving 6 bases of the junction unmatched. The CDR3 reads CASSIGRGGRNEQFF. The CDR3, as DNA: TGTGCCAGTAGTATAGGTCGGGGGGGCAGGAATGAGCAGTTCTTC.

This chain joins TRBV7-3 and TRBJ2-1, with 8 bases identical to TRBD2. The germline V gene has CDR1 SGHTA and CDR2 FQGTGA. This CDR3 contains 15 residues. The V segment lost 5 bases and the J segment 8 bases; nucleotides outside the gene matches: 11. This chain's CDR3 is CASSLEGQRGYEQFF. The CDR3 DNA reads TGTGCCAGCAGCCTAGAGGGGCAGCGGGGGTATGAGCAGTTCTTC.

The chain is built from TRBV27 and TRBJ1-1; maybe TRBD1 (6 bases). This CDR3 comprises 17 residues. The V gene lost 1 base and the J gene lost 3 bases, with 18 bases spanning the gap. Germline CDR1 MNHEY, CDR2 SMNVEV (reference sequence). The CDR3 DNA sequence: TGTGCCAGCAGTTTATTGGGAGGGGGGAGGTGGGACACTGAAGCTTTCTTT. Its translation is CASSLLGGGRWDTEAFF.

The J gene is TRBJ2-1, the V gene TRBV10-1, with 9 positions matching TRBD1. V trimming: 2 bases; J trimming: 6 bases; junction bases outside the gene matches: 5. This CDR3 has 15 residues. From germline, CDR1 is WNHNN and CDR2 SYGVQD (reference sequence). CDR3 DNA: TGCGCCAGCAGTGAGGGACAGGGGAAGGGCAATGAGCAGTTCTTC. Its translation is CASSEGQGKGNEQFF.

The rearrangement joins TRBV27 to TRBJ2-2, with D possibly being TRBD2 (6 bases). With 0 bases removed from V and 5 bases from J, the gap between germline ends came to 16 bases. Germline CDR1 and CDR2: MNHEY and SMNVEV (reference sequence). The CDR3 is 17 amino acids. In DNA form, the CDR3 reads TGTGCCAGCAGTTTATCGTTTGGGGGACGGGGGACCGGGGAGCTGTTTTTT. Its protein is CASSLSFGGRGTGELFF.

CDR3 protein: CASSIEAGINYGYTF. The CDR3 nucleotides are TGTGCCAGTAGTATAGAGGCCGGGATTAACTATGGCTACACCTTC. The chain links TRBV19 to TRBJ1-2, with D hard to call. Germline assignment: CDR1 LNHDA and CDR2 SQIVND (reference sequence). This CDR3 contains 15 residues. Trimming took off 0 bases at V and 1 base at J, with 9 bases between the two ends.